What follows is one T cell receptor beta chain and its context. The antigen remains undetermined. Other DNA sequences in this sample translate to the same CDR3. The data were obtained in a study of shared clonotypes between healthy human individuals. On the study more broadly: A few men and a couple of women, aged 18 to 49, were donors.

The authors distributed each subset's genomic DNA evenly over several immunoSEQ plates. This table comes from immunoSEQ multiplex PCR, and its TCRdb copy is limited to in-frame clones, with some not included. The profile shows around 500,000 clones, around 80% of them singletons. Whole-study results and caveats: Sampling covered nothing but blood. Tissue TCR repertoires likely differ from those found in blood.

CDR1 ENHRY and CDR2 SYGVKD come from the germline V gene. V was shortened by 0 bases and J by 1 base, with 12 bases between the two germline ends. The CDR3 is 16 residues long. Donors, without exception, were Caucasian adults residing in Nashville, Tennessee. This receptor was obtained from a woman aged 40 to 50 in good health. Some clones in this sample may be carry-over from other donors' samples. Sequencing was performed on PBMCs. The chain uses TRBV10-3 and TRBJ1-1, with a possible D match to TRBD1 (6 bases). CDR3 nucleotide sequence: TGTGCCATCAGTGAGTCGAAACTGACAGGGAACACTGAAGCTTTCTTT. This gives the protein CAISESKLTGNTEAFF.